Listed below are T cell receptor beta chains from one sample, sequenced in a study of early T cells in non-severe SARS-CoV-2 infection. TCRdb reprocessed the 5' RACE reads via MiXCR and lists one record per CDR3 protein. The sample records fewer than 85,000 distinct CDR3 sequences, 8.5% to 10% being singletons. Sequencing was carried out using whole blood. These receptors all stem from an adult who was a healthcare worker with PCR-confirmed SARS-CoV-2 infection or an uninfected control (not recorded which). The CDR3 runs from the conserved cysteine through the conserved F or W. Fields, in order: D gene, V gene, J gene, clone size, CDR3 protein, CDR3 DNA. The D gene is left open where the match is weak. A clone size is listed for some rows: how often the clone was seen (once, few, many), or a class if it is expanded.

.	TRBV3-1	TRBJ2-2	many	CASSQEGTITGELFF	TGTGCCAGCAGCCAAGAGGGCACGATCACCGGGGAGCTGTTTTTT
.	TRBV7-6	TRBJ2-5	many	CASSLARLQETQYF	TGTGCCAGCAGCTTGGCGCGTCTCCAAGAGACCCAGTACTTC
.	TRBV18	TRBJ2-2	.	CASSPVTFARTANTGELFF	TGTGCCAGCTCACCAGTGACTTTCGCCCGGACAGCGAACACCGGGGAGCTGTTTTTT
.	TRBV20-1	TRBJ1-2	many	CSARRRVPAYGYTF	TGCAGTGCTAGGCGCAGGGTCCCGGCCTATGGCTACACCTTC
.	TRBV10-1	TRBJ2-3	many	CASSSTRGAGNTQYF	TGCGCCAGCAGTTCCACTCGGGGTGCGGGTAATACGCAGTATTTT
.	TRBV7-3	TRBJ2-1	many	CASSLTPREASYNEQFF	TGTGCCAGCAGCTTAACCCCCAGGGAGGCCTCCTACAATGAGCAGTTCTTC
.	TRBV6-1	TRBJ2-3	few	CASSDTSRDITDTQYF	TGTGCCAGCAGCGACACTTCTCGGGACATCACAGATACGCAGTATTTT
TRBD2	TRBV5-4	TRBJ2-1	few	CASSLESSGARYEQFF	TGTGCCAGCAGCTTGGAATCTAGCGGGGCCCGGTATGAGCAGTTCTTC
TRBD1	TRBV28	TRBJ1-2	many	CASRNPRTGVAGNYGYTF	TGTGCCAGCAGAAACCCTCGGACAGGGGTCGCAGGAAACTATGGCTACACCTTC
TRBD1	TRBV5-6	TRBJ2-2	many	CASSLRQGKATGELFF	TGTGCCAGCAGCCTACGACAGGGGAAGGCCACCGGGGAGCTGTTTTTT
.	TRBV12-3/TRBV12-4	TRBJ1-5	many	CASSSGKGSNQPQHF	TGTGCCAGCAGCTCGGGGAAAGGAAGCAATCAGCCCCAGCATTTT
TRBD1	TRBV3-1	TRBJ2-1	many	CASSFGQGANEQFF	TGTGCCAGCAGCTTCGGACAGGGCGCGAATGAGCAGTTCTTC
.	TRBV2	TRBJ1-5	many	CASSTLKPNGNQPQHF	TGTGCCAGCTCGACTTTAAAACCCAACGGAAATCAGCCCCAGCATTTT
TRBD2	TRBV24-1	TRBJ2-3	.	CATSDPRGSGRASTDTQYF	TGTGCCACCAGTGACCCAAGAGGTAGCGGGAGGGCCTCAACAGATACGCAGTATTTT
.	TRBV2	TRBJ2-2	.	CASSEDQGRTGELFF	TGTGCCAGCAGTGAAGACCAGGGAAGGACCGGGGAGCTGTTTTTT
.	TRBV6-5	TRBJ2-7	.	CASMKPVEGEQYF	TGTGCCAGCATGAAACCTGTTGAGGGGGAGCAGTACTTC
.	TRBV14	TRBJ2-7	many	CASSQDQASEQYF	TGTGCCAGCAGCCAAGATCAAGCTAGCGAGCAGTACTTC
TRBD2	TRBV7-9	TRBJ2-1	many	CASSLRAGEQFF	TGTGCCAGCAGCTTGCGAGCGGGAGAGCAGTTCTTC
.	TRBV5-5	TRBJ2-2	.	CASSLVVPSGELFF	TGTGCCAGCAGCTTGGTGGTTCCGTCCGGGGAGCTGTTTTTT
.	TRBV27	TRBJ2-1	few	CASGIHPTGSNSYNEQFF	TGTGCCAGCGGAATTCACCCTACAGGATCCAACTCCTACAATGAGCAGTTCTTC